The rows below give T cell receptor beta chains drawn from one sample of a study of vaccination effects on CD4 cells after COVID-19. Antigen specificity for these receptors is unknown. Generated by immunoSEQ multiplex PCR, the TCRdb table keeps only in-frame clones and is missing some. The sample records 35,000 to 55,000 clones, 55% to 85% being singletons. This material consisted of CD4+ T cells from PBMCs cultured without peptide, taken after COVID-19 vaccination. These receptors all come from a human donor who received a COVID-19 vaccine. CDR3s include the opening cysteine and the closing phenylalanine or tryptophan.

TRBV7-7,TRBJ2-1,CASSLGRLVGVNEQFF
TRBV6-5,TRBJ1-1,CASSYRADRGKAFF
TRBV3-1/TRBV3-2,TRBJ1-1,CASQDANTEAFF
TRBV3-1/TRBV3-2,TRBJ1-2,CASSQADRGGYGYTF
TRBV7-9,TRBJ1-6,CASSLFGIGYNSPLHF
TRBV5-4,TRBJ1-1,CASSKQGVRNGNTEAFF
TRBV6-6,TRBJ2-2,CASSLTSGANTGELFF
TRBV6-1,TRBJ1-5,CASSGSGSYSNQPQHF
TRBV7-9,TRBJ1-1,CASSPYTEAFF
TRBV10-1,TRBJ1-2,CASSESPDLYGYTF
TRBV2,TRBJ1-2,CASSVAGTGIYGYTF
TRBV28,TRBJ1-1,CASSRTGGTEAFF
TRBV11-1,TRBJ1-5,CASSSGTDQPQHF
TRBV5-4,TRBJ2-7,CASSSGGHSYEQYF
TRBV19,TRBJ2-1,CASIRADHNEQFF
TRBV7-2,TRBJ1-4,CASSWTGEGEKLFF
TRBV6-5,TRBJ2-7,CASTTGTGGYEQYF
TRBV10-1,TRBJ1-1,CASKEADNTEAFF
TRBV30,TRBJ2-2,CAWSVLQGRTGAGELFF
TRBV7-9,TRBJ2-5,CASSSSGETQYF
TRBV11-2,TRBJ2-1,CASSSNSPTEGQFF
TRBV6-5,TRBJ2-7,CASSSDPTTYEQYF
TRBV6-5,TRBJ2-1,CASSLRTSGNEQFF
TRBV5-1,TRBJ1-4,CASSLAFTGTLTFNEKLFF
TRBV5-1,TRBJ2-3,CASSLEGIPTDTQYF
TRBV11-2,TRBJ2-1,CASSVIAGSYNEQFF
TRBV19,TRBJ2-3,CATLMVGEGTDTQYF
TRBV11-2,TRBJ2-7,CASSPSYEQYF
TRBV3-1/TRBV3-2,TRBJ1-1,CASSHQGTNTEAFF
TRBV19,TRBJ1-5,CASSKERVSGNQPQHF
TRBV10-2,TRBJ1-2,CASSESKGHYGYTF
TRBV19,TRBJ1-4,CATSNLGVRDRGKLFF
TRBV4-1,TRBJ2-1,CASSQEGNFGASGSSDEQFF
TRBV28,TRBJ2-1,CASSWDGGHYNEQFF
TRBV20-1,TRBJ2-7,CSASRLAGLYEQYF
TRBV5-1,TRBJ2-7,CASSGTGLSSYEQYF
TRBV6-5,TRBJ2-7,CASRTPSSYEQYF
TRBV7-9,TRBJ2-3,CASSPADTQYF
TRBV6-6,TRBJ2-7,CASSYSQGSYEQYF
TRBV25-1,TRBJ1-2,CASSHSGTGVQGYGYTF
TRBV2,TRBJ1-3,CASRGRYGKASGNTIYF
TRBV7-9,TRBJ1-2,CASSLILSGYTF
TRBV7-9,TRBJ2-5,CASSLGLASGGPETQYF
TRBV6-5,TRBJ1-6,CASRAQANYNSPLHF
TRBV5-6,TRBJ1-5,CASSYRGPGQPQHF
TRBV19,TRBJ1-5,CASSMDSFGNQPQHF
TRBV27,TRBJ2-1,CASRSGLDNEQFF
TRBV4-1,TRBJ1-2,CASSQPDRGDYGYTF
TRBV10-3,TRBJ1-1,CAIGGGGDNTEAFF
TRBV5-1,TRBJ1-4,CASSLGRIATNEKLFF
TRBV7-8,TRBJ2-1,CASSLSRGTGAYNEQFF
TRBV4-1,TRBJ2-1,CASSQAATSGRASEQFF
TRBV6-5,TRBJ1-2,CASTLEIYGYTF
TRBV12-3/TRBV12-4,TRBJ2-5,CASSSTGFGTQYF
TRBV11-1,TRBJ2-7,CASSLGTPGYEQYF
TRBV2,TRBJ2-6,CASIPTGSGANVLTF
TRBV19,TRBJ2-4,CASSVTSVAKNIQYF